This TCR beta chain was found in a study of blood T cell repertoires in COVID-19 (dated by TCRdb to about 2020). For context, the study as a whole: Samples from collaborators originated in the United States, Italy and Spain and spanned both the acute and convalescent phases of COVID-19. The repertoires were released in a freely available public database intended as a resource for research on the immune response to SARS-CoV-2. Subjects who had been exposed to COVID-19, were actively infected with it, or had recovered from it provided the deeply sampled blood TCRbeta repertoires that made up the dataset. Where available, HLA class I and class II types were taken from metadata supplied by the sample provider and were not determined by assay-based typing. The samples were drawn from two sources: the first 160 participants of the ongoing ImmuneRACE study, and approximately 1,300 subjects contributed by 6 global collaborators. The prospective study material was composed of cDNA or gDNA derived from T cells, B-cell-depleted T cells, or PBMCs. Nearly every sample came with metadata listing a de-identified subject ID, COVID-19 status, age in years and sex.

Comments on this clone: What antigen it recognizes has not been identified. Within one base of it there is no much larger clone, and no base qualities were kept.

TCRbeta CDR3 regions were amplified from genomic DNA by means of the immunoSEQ Assay, a bias-controlled multiplex PCR. The paper's data handling went like this. Within the assay, amplification of reference gene primers was used to estimate how many nucleated cells each sample contained. To quantify the absolute abundance of each unique TCRbeta CDR3 rearrangement, sequence reads were collapsed and filtered. For each sample, productive Simpson clonality was calculated as the square root of Simpson's diversity index across productive rearrangements. TCRdb mirrors the immuneACCESS table, restricted to in-frame sequences. Some clones are absent from its copies; in checked studies, under half trace to an unresolved V gene, and the reason for the others is unknown. V, J and clone size reflect that table, while D and trimming were determined from the DNA. In this sample the table shows fewer than 150,000 clones, 87% of which occur a single time. 3.5% to 5.5% of the sample is taken by the ten largest.

What the authors observed across the whole study: The amount of clinical and demographic metadata varied by source and participant and was provided uncurated.

Whole blood was collected in K2EDTA tubes by collaborating institutions according to the institutions' own protocols. Collaborator samples were shipped for TCRbeta analysis as frozen whole blood, isolated PBMCs, or DNA extracted from either sample type. The specimen was peripheral blood. The source of this sequence is a woman in her thirties or forties with acute or convalescent COVID-19.

The CDR3 protein is CASSPLTGHQETQYF. Read as DNA, the sequence is TGTGCCAGCAGCCCGTTGACAGGGCACCAAGAGACCCAGTACTTC. The sequence joins TRBV5-4 to TRBJ2-5; TRBD1 fits 7 bases in the junction. The CDR3 sequence holds 15 residues, the cysteine and phenylalanine included. Here the CDR3 DNA is all that survives: 45 bases in frame from base 1. CDR1 and CDR2, looked up from the germline V gene (reference sequence), are SGHNT and YYREEE. Compared with germline, V lacks 4 bases and J lacks 0 bases; bases without a gene match: 6.